Below, 6 T cell receptor beta chains from the same sample are listed, as sequenced in a study of cytomegalovirus exposure and HLA in healthy donors. The PCR ran on 60 Vbeta and 13 Jbeta primers. The repertoire was sequenced with immunoSEQ multiplex PCR; TCRdb's copy has only in-frame clones and lacks some. The data show approximately 80,000 clones, roughly 78% seen once. Specimen: PBMCs. Every receptor here comes from a male donor in good health and CMV-seropositive.

V and J are TRBV9 and TRBJ2-1; 13 nucleotides match TRBD2. CDR3 length equals 16 residues. The trim removed 4 bases at V and 7 bases at J, leaving 8 bases unmatched. Germline assignment: CDR1 SGDLS and CDR2 YYNGEE. CDR3 coding DNA: TGTGCCAGCAGCTCACTAGCGGGAGGGCCAGGAAATGAGCAGTTCTTC. Translated, it gives CASSSLAGGPGNEQFF.

The chain is built from TRBV29-1 and TRBJ2-3; unclear D gene. Germline V lookup: CDR1 SQVTM, CDR2 ANQGSEA. CDR3 length: 12 amino acids. With 7 bases removed from V and 3 bases from J, the gap between germline ends came to 11 bases. The CDR3 nucleotides are TGCAGCGCACAGAAGTCGACAGATACGCAGTATTTT. Amino acids: CSAQKSTDTQYF.

The V and J genes are TRBV30 and TRBJ2-2, with 7 bases that match TRBD1. The germline V gene has CDR1 GTSNPN and CDR2 SVGIG (reference sequence). V was clipped by 4 bases and J by 5 bases; unmatched bases: 4. The CDR3 has 13 residues. For the CDR3, the DNA is TGTGCCTGGAACCCAGGGGGAACCGGGGAGCTGTTTTTT. Protein sequence: CAWNPGGTGELFF.

This clone has a handful of counts. The chain is built from TRBV6-1 and TRBJ1-5, with a tentative D call TRBD1 (6 bases). Germline assignment: CDR1 MNHNS and CDR2 SASEGT. This CDR3 contains 16 residues. Trimming shortened V by 2 bases and J by 2 bases, and 13 bases separated the two germline ends. The CDR3 sequence is CASSERSGGGNQPQHF. CDR3 nucleotides: TGTGCCAGCAGTGAAAGATCGGGGGGCGGCAATCAGCCCCAGCATTTT.

The V gene is TRBV4-1, the J gene TRBJ2-7; TRBD1 might be the D (6 bases). The length of the CDR3 is 13 residues. V dropped 0 bases and J dropped 8 bases, with 11 bases sitting between them. Germline lookup yields CDR1 MGHRA and CDR2 YSYEKL. In nucleotides, the CDR3 is TGCGCCAGCAGCCAAGATCAGGGGACACAGCAGTACTTC. It yields the protein CASSQDQGTQQYF.

V is TRBV5-4 and J is TRBJ1-1; TRBD1 matches 8 bases. The CDR3 is made up of 16 amino acids. The germline gives CDR1 SGHNT, CDR2 YYREEE (reference sequence). With V trimmed by 4 bases and J by 1 base, 9 bases remained unmatched. The CDR3 DNA is TGTGCCAGCAGCCGGACTCAGGGGGCACCGAACACTGAAGCTTTCTTT. This sequence encodes CASSRTQGAPNTEAFF. Combining the CDR3 with reference TRBV5-4 and TRBJ1-1 gives the whole variable domain ETGVTQSPTHLIKTRGQQVTLRCSSQSGHNTVSWYQQALGQGPQFIFQYYREEENGRGNFPPRFSGLQFPNYSSELNVNALELDDSALYLCASSRTQGAPNTEAFFGQGTRLTVV.